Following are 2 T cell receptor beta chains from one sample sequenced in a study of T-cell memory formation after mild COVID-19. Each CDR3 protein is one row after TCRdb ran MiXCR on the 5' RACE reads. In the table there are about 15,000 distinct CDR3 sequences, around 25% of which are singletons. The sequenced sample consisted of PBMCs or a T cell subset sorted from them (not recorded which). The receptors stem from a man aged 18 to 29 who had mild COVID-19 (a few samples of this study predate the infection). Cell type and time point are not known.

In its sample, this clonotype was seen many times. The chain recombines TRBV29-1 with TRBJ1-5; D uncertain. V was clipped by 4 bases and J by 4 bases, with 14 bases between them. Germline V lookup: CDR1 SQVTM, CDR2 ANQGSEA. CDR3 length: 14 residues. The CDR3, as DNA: TGCAGCGTTGCTGATGGAGGGTGGAATCAGCCCCAGCATTTT. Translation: CSVADGGWNQPQHF. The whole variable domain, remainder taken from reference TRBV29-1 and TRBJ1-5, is SAVISQKPSRDICQRGTSLTIQCQVDSQVTMMFWYRQQPGQSLTLIATANQGSEATYESGFVIDKFPISRPNLTFSTLTVSNMSPEDSSIYLCSVADGGWNQPQHFGDGTRLSIL.

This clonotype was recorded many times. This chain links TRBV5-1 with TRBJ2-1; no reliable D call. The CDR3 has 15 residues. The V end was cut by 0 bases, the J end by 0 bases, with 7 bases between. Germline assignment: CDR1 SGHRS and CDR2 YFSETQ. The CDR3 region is CASSLDRSSYNEQFF. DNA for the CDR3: TGCGCCAGCAGCTTGGACAGAAGCTCCTACAATGAGCAGTTCTTC. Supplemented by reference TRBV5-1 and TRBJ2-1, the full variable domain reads KAGVTQTPRYLIKTRGQQVTLSCSPISGHRSVSWYQQTPGQGLQFLFEYFSETQRNKGNFPGRFSGRQFSNSRSEMNVSTLELGDSALYLCASSLDRSSYNEQFFGPGTRLTVL.